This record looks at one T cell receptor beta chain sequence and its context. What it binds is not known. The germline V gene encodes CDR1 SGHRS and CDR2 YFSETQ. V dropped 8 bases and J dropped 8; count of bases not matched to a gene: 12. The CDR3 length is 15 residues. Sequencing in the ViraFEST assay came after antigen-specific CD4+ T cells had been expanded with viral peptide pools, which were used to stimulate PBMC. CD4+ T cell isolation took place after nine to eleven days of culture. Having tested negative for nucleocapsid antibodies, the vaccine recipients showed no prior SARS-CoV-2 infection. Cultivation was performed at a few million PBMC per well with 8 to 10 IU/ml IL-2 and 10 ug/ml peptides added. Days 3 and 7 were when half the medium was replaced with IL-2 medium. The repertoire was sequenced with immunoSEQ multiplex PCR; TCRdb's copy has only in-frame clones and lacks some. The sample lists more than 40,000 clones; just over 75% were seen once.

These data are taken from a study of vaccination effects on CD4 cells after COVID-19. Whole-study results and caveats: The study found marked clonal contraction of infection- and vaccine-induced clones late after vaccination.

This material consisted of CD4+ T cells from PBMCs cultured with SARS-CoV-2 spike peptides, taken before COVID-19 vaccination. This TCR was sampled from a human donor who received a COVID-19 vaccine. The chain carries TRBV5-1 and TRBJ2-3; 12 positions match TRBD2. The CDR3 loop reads CASQTSGGTQVTQYF. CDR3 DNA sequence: TGCGCCAGTCAAACTAGCGGGGGGACCCAAGTTACGCAGTATTTT.